This T cell receptor (beta chain) was sequenced during a study of Graves' ophthalmopathy and Graves' hyperthyroidism. In this cohort, patients with other autoimmune diseases, uncontrolled infections, pregnancy or lactation were excluded. From RNA, the CDR3 regions of TCR beta chains were amplified and sequenced. First-round RT-PCR with HTBI primers preceded a second-round multiplex PCR. TCRdb ran MiXCR on the multiplex PCR reads and lists one entry per CDR3 protein. The top ten hold more than 35% of the sample, which has about 220,000 distinct CDR3 sequences, about 22% seen once. The ends lost 6 bases at V and 5 bases at J; junction bases unmatched: 8. Germline-derived CDR1 and CDR2 are SNHLY and FYNNEI. The CDR3 has 14 amino acids.

The rearrangement links TRBV2 to TRBJ2-5; 8 nucleotides agree with TRBD2. The receptor was isolated from a woman aged 45-59 years with Graves' ophthalmopathy. Sequencing input: peripheral blood. Here the CDR3 reads CASSLLAEVETQYF. DNA of the CDR3: TGTGCCAGCAGCCTACTAGCGGAAGTGGAGACCCAGTACTTC.